Listed below are T cell receptor beta chains from one sample, sequenced in a study of OX40 agonist ivuxolimab in advanced cancers. The method was immunoSEQ multiplex PCR; TCRdb's version includes in-frame clones alone and lacks a portion of them. The sample lists fewer than 100,000 clones, approximately 88% occurring once. The sample consisted of CD4+ or CD8+ T cells sorted from blood, taken in a trial of the OX40 agonist ivuxolimab. The receptor set was obtained from an adult with an advanced solid tumor such as melanoma, head and neck, liver or kidney cancer. Both conserved end residues are part of each CDR3. D genes are given only for firm matches. Clone size, where shown, is once, few, many, or a class for clones that have expanded.

clone_size: .
v_call: TRBV6-4
j_call: TRBJ1-5
d_call: .
cdr3_nt: TGTGCCAGCAGCCCCACCTGGGGCAATCAGCCCCAGCATTTT
cdr3_aa: CASSPTWGNQPQHF

clone_size: once
v_call: TRBV5-5
j_call: TRBJ1-5
d_call: TRBD1
cdr3_nt: TGTGCCAGCAGTCCGGACAGGGAATTTCAGCCCCAGCATTTT
cdr3_aa: CASSPDREFQPQHF

clone_size: .
v_call: TRBV23-1
j_call: TRBJ1-3
d_call: TRBD1
cdr3_nt: TGCGCCAGCAGTCACCCCGTGGACAGGGGTATCGGAAACACCATATATTTT
cdr3_aa: CASSHPVDRGIGNTIYF

clone_size: .
v_call: TRBV6-1
j_call: TRBJ2-5
d_call: .
cdr3_nt: TGTGCCAGCAGTCCGACAGTACAAGAGACCCAGTACTTC
cdr3_aa: CASSPTVQETQYF

clone_size: once
v_call: TRBV2
j_call: TRBJ2-1
d_call: TRBD1
cdr3_nt: TGTGCCAGCAGTGGGGACAGGGCTAATGAGCAGTTCTTC
cdr3_aa: CASSGDRANEQFF

clone_size: few
v_call: TRBV5-1
j_call: TRBJ2-5
d_call: .
cdr3_nt: TGCGCCAGCAGCCTCGGACTCCGACAGCCCGGGGAGACCCAGTACTTC
cdr3_aa: CASSLGLRQPGETQYF

clone_size: few
v_call: TRBV11-2
j_call: TRBJ2-3
d_call: TRBD2
cdr3_nt: TGTGCCAGCAGGGCTATTAGCGGGGGGGCGAGAGATACGCAGTATTTT
cdr3_aa: CASRAISGGARDTQYF

clone_size: .
v_call: TRBV6-6
j_call: TRBJ1-6
d_call: .
cdr3_nt: TGTGCCAGCAGTTATTCGACAGAGTATAATTCACCCCTCCACTTT
cdr3_aa: CASSYSTEYNSPLHF

clone_size: .
v_call: TRBV5-1
j_call: TRBJ2-6
d_call: TRBD1
cdr3_nt: TGCGCCAGCAGCTCGACAGGGCCTGGGGCCAACGTCCTGACTTTC
cdr3_aa: CASSSTGPGANVLTF

clone_size: .
v_call: TRBV10-3
j_call: TRBJ2-3
d_call: .
cdr3_nt: TGTGCCATCAGTGGCCACAGGGTGCGCACAGATACGCAGTATTTT
cdr3_aa: CAISGHRVRTDTQYF